Below, 13 T cell receptor beta chains from the same sample are listed, as sequenced in a study of cytomegalovirus exposure and HLA in healthy donors. Both 60 Vbeta primers and 13 Jbeta primers went into the PCR. Produced via immunoSEQ multiplex PCR; TCRdb's table is partial and in-frame only. The profile shows 200,000 to 250,000 clones, around 80% of them singletons. Sequencing was done on a sample of PBMCs. The receptors were sampled from a boy younger than 18 in good health and CMV-seronegative.

This clone was observed a few times. The chain carries TRBV10-3 and TRBJ1-1; unclear D gene. Germline V lookup: CDR1 ENHRY, CDR2 SYGVKD. This CDR3 has 13 residues. V was shortened by 10 bases and J by 1 base, with 13 bases between the two germline ends. The CDR3 DNA follows: TGTGCCACCGCCCTCGCAGGGAACACTGAAGCTTTCTTT. Translating it yields CATALAGNTEAFF.

This clone was seen just once. The rearrangement joins TRBV5-4 to TRBJ1-2; 7 positions agree with TRBD1. Germline CDR1 reads SGHNT; CDR2 reads YYREEE (reference sequence). V dropped 5 bases and J dropped 7; count of bases not matched to a gene: 11. The CDR3 extends over 14 amino acids. The CDR3 loop is CASSLTGIRGGYTF. The CDR3, as DNA: TGTGCCAGCAGTTTGACAGGGATTCGGGGTGGCTACACCTTC.

The rearrangement links TRBV7-9 to TRBJ2-7; 11 nucleotides line up with TRBD2. Germline CDR1 reads SEHNR; CDR2 reads FQNEAQ (reference sequence). Unmatched junction bases numbered 7, after V lost 5 bases and J lost 7 bases. The CDR3 contains 14 residues. The CDR3 region is CASSLLAGVEEQYF. The DNA of the CDR3 is TGTGCCAGCAGCCTACTAGCGGGAGTGGAGGAGCAGTACTTC.

The chain recombines TRBV19 with TRBJ2-1; D perhaps matches TRBD2 (5 bases). V was shortened by 7 bases and J by 5 bases, with 12 bases between the two germline ends. The CDR3 runs to 13 residues. CDR1 is LNHDA and CDR2 is SQIVND in the germline V gene (reference sequence). The CDR3, as DNA: TGTGCCAGTATACGGACTTCAAACAATGAGCAGTTCTTC. Translation: CASIRTSNNEQFF.

This clone has a handful of counts. This chain links TRBV4-1 with TRBJ2-7, with D possibly being TRBD1 (5 bases). The V gene's germline CDR1 is MGHRA and CDR2 YSYEKL. This CDR3 is 17 amino acids long. Trimming pared 0 bases from V and 3 bases from J, leaving 18 bases between. The CDR3 reads CASSQDPGATGYYEQYF. For the CDR3, the DNA is TGCGCCAGCAGCCAAGATCCTGGGGCCACCGGCTACTACGAGCAGTACTTC.

The chain combines TRBV9 with TRBJ1-6; 10 nucleotides match TRBD1. There are 15 residues in the CDR3. The V gene's germline CDR1 is SGDLS and CDR2 YYNGEE. The V segment lost 1 base and the J segment 9 bases; nucleotides outside the gene matches: 4. In DNA, the CDR3 is TGTGCCAGCAGCGTAACCGGGACAGGGGCTTCACCCCTCCACTTT. Encoded protein: CASSVTGTGASPLHF.

The chain couples TRBV6-1 to TRBJ2-3, with D uncertain. CDR1 and CDR2 (germline): MNHNS, SASEGT. The CDR3 runs 12 residues. The V end lost 0 bases, the J end lost 5 bases, and 3 bases lay between the germline ends. CDR3 residues: CASSEAIDTQYF. The CDR3 nucleotides read TGTGCCAGCAGTGAAGCCATAGATACGCAGTATTTT.

The chain combines TRBV6-4 with TRBJ1-2; D is unresolved. Trimming left V 5 bases short and J 4 bases short, with 14 bases between. Germline loops: CDR1 MRHNA, CDR2 SNTAGT. The CDR3 runs to 14 residues. The CDR3 nucleotides read TGTGCCAGCAGTAAAGACCGGGTACCCTATGGCTACACCTTC. Translated, it gives CASSKDRVPYGYTF.

This clone came up a few times. This chain links TRBV5-5 with TRBJ1-2; D gene unclear. The germline CDR1 and CDR2 sequences are SGHKS and YYEKEE (reference sequence). Between the trimmed V and J ends, which lost 7 bases and 12 bases, there was a span of 16 bases. This CDR3 comprises 11 residues. CDR3 amino acids: CASPFVGRDTF. The CDR3 bases are TGTGCCAGCCCTTTTGTTGGTCGGGACACCTTC.

The chain is built from TRBV19 and TRBJ1-5, with no clear D. Trimming removed 5 bases at V and 5 bases at J, with 16 bases between. The CDR3 has 15 residues. Germline V gene sequence: CDR1 LNHDA, CDR2 SQIVND (reference sequence). CDR3 nucleotide sequence: TGTGCCAGTAGTCCCCGGACCCCGGAGGATCAGCCCCAGCATTTT. Translation: CASSPRTPEDQPQHF.

This chain uses TRBV21-1 with TRBJ1-5. TRBV21-1 is given as a pseudogene. This CDR3 has 12 amino acids. The CDR3 sequence: CASSSGGQPQHF. CDR3 DNA sequence: TGTGCCAGCAGCTCCGGGGGGCAGCCCCAGCATTTT.

V gene TRBV5-1 combines with J gene TRBJ2-7; D gene uncertain. The CDR3 covers 13 residues. Trimming took off 2 bases at V and 2 bases at J, with 8 bases between the two ends. Germline lookup yields CDR1 SGHRS and CDR2 YFSETQ. CDR3 region: CASSFTPAYEQYF. The CDR3 DNA sequence: TGCGCCAGCAGCTTCACGCCAGCCTACGAGCAGTACTTC.

V is TRBV2 and J is TRBJ2-7; a weak D match, TRBD1 (5 bases). The germline CDR1 and CDR2 sequences are SNHLY and FYNNEI. Trimming shortened V by 5 bases and J by 6 bases, and 11 bases separated the two germline ends. This CDR3 region has 12 residues. The CDR3 reads CASSFQGSEQYF. The CDR3 bases are TGTGCCAGCAGTTTCCAGGGTTCCGAGCAGTACTTC.